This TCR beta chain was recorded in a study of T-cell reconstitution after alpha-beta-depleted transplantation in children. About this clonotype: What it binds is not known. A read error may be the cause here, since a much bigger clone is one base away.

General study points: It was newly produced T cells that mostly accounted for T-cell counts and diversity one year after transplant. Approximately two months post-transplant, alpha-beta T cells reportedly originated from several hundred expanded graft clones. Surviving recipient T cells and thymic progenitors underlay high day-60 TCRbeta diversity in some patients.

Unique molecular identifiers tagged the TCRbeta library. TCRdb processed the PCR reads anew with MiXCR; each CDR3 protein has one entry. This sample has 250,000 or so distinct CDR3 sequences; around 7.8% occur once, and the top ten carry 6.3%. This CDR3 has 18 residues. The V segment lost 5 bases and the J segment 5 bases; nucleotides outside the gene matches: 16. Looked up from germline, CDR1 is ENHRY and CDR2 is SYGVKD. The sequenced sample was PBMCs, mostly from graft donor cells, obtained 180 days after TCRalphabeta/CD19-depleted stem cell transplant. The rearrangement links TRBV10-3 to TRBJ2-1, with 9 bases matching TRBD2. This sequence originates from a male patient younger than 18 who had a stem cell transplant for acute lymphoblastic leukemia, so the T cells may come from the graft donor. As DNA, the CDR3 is TGTGCCATCAGTTCCTCTTCCCCATTTAGCGGGAGCCACAATGAGCAGTTCTTC. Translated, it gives CAISSSSPFSGSHNEQFF.